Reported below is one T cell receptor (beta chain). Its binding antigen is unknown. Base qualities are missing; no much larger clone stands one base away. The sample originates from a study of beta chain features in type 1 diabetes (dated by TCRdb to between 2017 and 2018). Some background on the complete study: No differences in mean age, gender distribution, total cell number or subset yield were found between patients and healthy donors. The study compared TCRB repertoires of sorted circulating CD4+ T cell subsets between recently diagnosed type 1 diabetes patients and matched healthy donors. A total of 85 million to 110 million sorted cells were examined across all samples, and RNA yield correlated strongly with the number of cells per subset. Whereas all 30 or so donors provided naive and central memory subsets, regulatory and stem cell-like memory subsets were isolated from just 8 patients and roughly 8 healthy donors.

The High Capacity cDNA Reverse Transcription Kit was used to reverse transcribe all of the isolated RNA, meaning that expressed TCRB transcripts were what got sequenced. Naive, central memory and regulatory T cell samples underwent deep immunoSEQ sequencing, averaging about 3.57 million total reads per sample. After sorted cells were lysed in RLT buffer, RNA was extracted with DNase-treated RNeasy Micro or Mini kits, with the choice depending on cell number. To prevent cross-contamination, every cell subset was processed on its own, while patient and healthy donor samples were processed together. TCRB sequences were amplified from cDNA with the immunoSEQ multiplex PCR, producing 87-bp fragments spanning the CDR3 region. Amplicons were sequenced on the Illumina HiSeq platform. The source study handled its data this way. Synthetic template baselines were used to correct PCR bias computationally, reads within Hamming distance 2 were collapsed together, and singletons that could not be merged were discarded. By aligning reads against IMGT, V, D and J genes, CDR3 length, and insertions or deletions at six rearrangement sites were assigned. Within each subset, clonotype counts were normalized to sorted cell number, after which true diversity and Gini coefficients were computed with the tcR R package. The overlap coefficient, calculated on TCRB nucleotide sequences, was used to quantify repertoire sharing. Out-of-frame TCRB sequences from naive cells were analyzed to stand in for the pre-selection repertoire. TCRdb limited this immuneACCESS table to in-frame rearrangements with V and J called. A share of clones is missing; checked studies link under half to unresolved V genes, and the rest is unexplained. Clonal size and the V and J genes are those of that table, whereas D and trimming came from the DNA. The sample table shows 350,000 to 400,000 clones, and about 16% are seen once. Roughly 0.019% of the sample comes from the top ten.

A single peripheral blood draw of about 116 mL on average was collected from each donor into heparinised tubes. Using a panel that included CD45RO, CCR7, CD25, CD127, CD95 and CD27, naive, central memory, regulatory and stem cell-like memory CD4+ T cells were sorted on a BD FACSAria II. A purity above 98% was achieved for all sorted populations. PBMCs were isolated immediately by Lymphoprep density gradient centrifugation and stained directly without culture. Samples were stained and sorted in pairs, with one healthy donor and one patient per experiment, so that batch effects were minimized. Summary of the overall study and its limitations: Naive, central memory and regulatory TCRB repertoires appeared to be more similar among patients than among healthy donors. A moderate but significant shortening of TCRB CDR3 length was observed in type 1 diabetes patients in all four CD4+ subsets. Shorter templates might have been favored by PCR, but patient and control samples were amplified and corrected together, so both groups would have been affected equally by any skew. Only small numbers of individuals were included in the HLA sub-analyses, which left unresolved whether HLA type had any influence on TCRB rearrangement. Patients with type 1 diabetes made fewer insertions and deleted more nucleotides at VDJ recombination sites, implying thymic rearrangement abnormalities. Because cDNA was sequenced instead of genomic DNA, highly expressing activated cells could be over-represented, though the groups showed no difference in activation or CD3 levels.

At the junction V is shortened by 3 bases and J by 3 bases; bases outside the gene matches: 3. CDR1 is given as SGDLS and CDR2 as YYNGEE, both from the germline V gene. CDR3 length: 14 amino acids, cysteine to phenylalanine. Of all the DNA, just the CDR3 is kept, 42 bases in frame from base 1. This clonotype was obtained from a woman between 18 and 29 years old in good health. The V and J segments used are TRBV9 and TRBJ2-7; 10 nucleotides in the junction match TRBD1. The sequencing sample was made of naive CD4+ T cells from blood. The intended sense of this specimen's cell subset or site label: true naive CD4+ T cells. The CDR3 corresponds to CASSARTGGYEQYF. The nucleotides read TGTGCCAGCAGCGCCCGGACAGGGGGCTACGAGCAGTACTTC. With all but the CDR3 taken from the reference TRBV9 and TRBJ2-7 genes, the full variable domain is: DSGVTQTPKHLITATGQRVTLRCSPRSGDLSVYWYQQSLDQGLQFLIQYYNGEERAKGNILERFSAQQFPDLHSELNLSSLELGDSALYFCASSARTGGYEQYFGPGTRLTVT.